Below, 23 T cell receptor beta chains from the same sample are listed, as sequenced in a study of CD8 T cells in ankylosing spondylitis. A single record per CDR3 protein comes from TCRdb applying MiXCR to the 5' RACE reads. The profile shows about 25,000 distinct CDR3 sequences, roughly 2.5% of them singletons. Sequencing was done on a sample of blood, either unsorted or a sorted T cell fraction (not recorded which). The receptors come from a female donor with ankylosing spondylitis or in good health (not recorded which).

The V and J genes are TRBV9 and TRBJ2-2; tentatively, D is TRBD2 (6 bases). The CDR3 extends over 16 amino acids. The germline V gene has CDR1 SGDLS and CDR2 YYNGEE. Between the trimmed V and J ends, which lost 0 bases and 0 bases, there was a span of 9 bases. Written as DNA, the CDR3 is TGTGCCAGCAGCGTAGGGGGGGAGGCGAACACCGGGGAGCTGTTTTTT. It translates to CASSVGGEANTGELFF. Looking up the rest from reference TRBV9 and TRBJ2-2 gives the full variable domain: DSGVTQTPKHLITATGQRVTLRCSPRSGDLSVYWYQQSLDQGLQFLIQYYNGEERAKGNILERFSAQQFPDLHSELNLSSLELGDSALYFCASSVGGEANTGELFFGEGSRLTVL.

This clonotype appeared many times. The genes are TRBV9 and TRBJ2-7; TRBD2 matches at 8 bases. Per the germline V gene, CDR1 is SGDLS and CDR2 is YYNGEE. The V segment lost 4 bases and the J segment 0 bases; nucleotides outside the gene matches: 6. CDR3 length: 15 residues. CDR3 nucleotide sequence: TGTGCCAGCAGCTCCGGTAGCGGGGACTCCTACGAGCAGTACTTC. Its protein is CASSSGSGDSYEQYF.

This clonotype is categorized as medium-sized. This sequence joins TRBV9 and TRBJ2-1; a weak D match, TRBD2 (5 bases). This CDR3 has 15 residues. V shed 0 bases and J shed 1 base, with 8 bases lying between them. Germline loops: CDR1 SGDLS, CDR2 YYNGEE. CDR3 bases: TGTGCCAGCAGCGTAGCCGGGGATTCCTACAATGAGCAGTTCTTC. Its protein is CASSVAGDSYNEQFF.

This clonotype was seen repeatedly, ten times or more. The chain recombines TRBV9 with TRBJ2-5; possible D gene TRBD2, 5 bases. Trimming cost V 3 bases and J 2 bases, with 11 bases left between them. The CDR3 is 14 amino acids. From germline, CDR1 is SGDLS and CDR2 YYNGEE. The CDR3 spells CASSARTGQETQYF. CDR3 DNA: TGTGCCAGCAGCGCCCGGACGGGGCAAGAGACCCAGTACTTC.

This clonotype was found many times. The chain employs TRBV9 and TRBJ1-3, with 11 bases aligning to TRBD1. This CDR3 has 19 amino acids. V shed 3 bases, J shed 1 base, and the junction held 12 bases outside the gene matches. The germline V gene encodes CDR1 SGDLS and CDR2 YYNGEE. The CDR3 DNA reads as TGTGCCAGCAGCGCCCAAGACCGGGACAGGGGGTTTTCTGGAAACACCATATATTTT. The encoded protein is CASSAQDRDRGFSGNTIYF.

Of note for this clonotype: This could be a read error, since a much larger clone is one nucleotide away. The V gene is TRBV9, the J gene TRBJ1-6; 10 bases map to TRBD1. Germline V lookup: CDR1 SGDLS, CDR2 YYNGEE. The CDR3 contains 17 residues. The CDR3, as DNA: TGTGGCAGCAGCGACGGACAGGGGGGCACCTATAATTCACCCCTCCACTTT. Protein sequence: CGSSDGQGGTYNSPLHF.

This clonotype was counted many times. The chain uses TRBV9 and TRBJ2-3; 7 bases line up with TRBD1. J was trimmed by 3 bases and V by 3 bases; bases with no gene match: 7. CDR3 length: 15 residues. Germline V gene lookup returns CDR1 SGDLS and CDR2 YYNGEE. CDR3 bases: TGTGCCAGCAGCGCGATGAACAGGGGAACAGATACGCAGTATTTT. Residues: CASSAMNRGTDTQYF. The full variable domain, with the rest looked up from reference TRBV9 and TRBJ2-3, is DSGVTQTPKHLITATGQRVTLRCSPRSGDLSVYWYQQSLDQGLQFLIQYYNGEERAKGNILERFSAQQFPDLHSELNLSSLELGDSALYFCASSAMNRGTDTQYFGPGTRLTVL.

This clonotype rates as medium-sized. The rearrangement joins TRBV9 to TRBJ2-3, with 8 bases that match TRBD2. Germline V lookup: CDR1 SGDLS, CDR2 YYNGEE. The CDR3 is 16 residues long. The J segment lost 4 bases and the V segment lost 4 bases, leaving 11 bases of the junction unmatched. DNA for the CDR3: TGTGCCAGCAGCCCCCGGGAGGGAAGAGAACCAGATACGCAGTATTTT. This gives the protein CASSPREGREPDTQYF.

This clonotype was detected ten times or more. The gene calls are TRBV9 and TRBJ1-3; D uncertain. CDR3 size: 11 residues. In germline, CDR1 is SGDLS, CDR2 YYNGEE. V lost 4 bases, J lost 2 bases, and 1 base lay in between. DNA of the CDR3: TGTGCCAGCAGCCCTGGAAACACCATATATTTT. Translated, it gives CASSPGNTIYF.

This clonotype was counted ten times or more. An end of the junction differs from the germline gene, which may be a read error. V gene TRBV9 combines with J gene TRBJ2-5, with D unresolved. Per the germline V gene, CDR1 is SGDLS and CDR2 is YYNGEE. This CDR3 spans 13 amino acids. CDR3 bases: TGTGCCAGCAGCGTCGGTCCCGGAGAGGCCCAGTACTTC. Translation gives CASSVGPGEAQYF.

This clonotype was found many times. The chain uses TRBV9 and TRBJ2-2; D not resolved. The V gene lost 1 base and the J gene lost 8 bases, with 12 bases spanning the gap. This CDR3 contains 14 residues. Germline CDR1 and CDR2: SGDLS and YYNGEE. The CDR3 DNA reads TGTGCCAGCAGCGTATTTCAGGCTTCAGGGGAGCTGTTTTTT. It encodes CASSVFQASGELFF.

This clonotype was recorded many times. This chain joins TRBV9 and TRBJ1-4, with TRBD1 matching over 7 bases. The V gene end was trimmed by 4 bases and the J gene end by 7 bases; junction bases not matched to a gene: 13. Per the germline V gene, CDR1 is SGDLS and CDR2 is YYNGEE. CDR3 length: 16 amino acids. This CDR3 is CASSPQRGGGSEKLFF. CDR3 sequence (DNA): TGTGCCAGCAGCCCCCAGCGGGGAGGGGGCTCTGAAAAACTGTTTTTT.

This clonotype was detected many times. The V call is TRBV9, the J call TRBJ2-1, with 8 bases fitting TRBD2. The ends lost 0 bases at V and 7 bases at J; junction bases unmatched: 3. From germline, CDR1 is SGDLS and CDR2 YYNGEE. This CDR3 is built from 14 residues. The CDR3 DNA is TGTGCCAGCAGCGTAGCGGGGGGGCCGAATGAGCAGTTCTTC. Translated, it gives CASSVAGGPNEQFF. Full variable domain (outside the CDR3, taken from reference TRBV9 and TRBJ2-1): DSGVTQTPKHLITATGQRVTLRCSPRSGDLSVYWYQQSLDQGLQFLIQYYNGEERAKGNILERFSAQQFPDLHSELNLSSLELGDSALYFCASSVAGGPNEQFFGPGTRLTVL.

This clonotype was counted ten times or more. J is TRBJ2-7 and V is TRBV9, with 7 nucleotides matching TRBD2. CDR1 is SGDLS and CDR2 is YYNGEE in the germline V gene. There are 15 residues in the CDR3. V lost 2 bases, J lost 5 bases, and 10 bases stayed unmatched. The CDR3 nucleotides are TGTGCCAGCAGCGTGGGACTACTGGCGTTGGACGAGCAGTACTTC. Amino acid sequence: CASSVGLLALDEQYF.

This clonotype was detected many times. The genes are TRBV9 and TRBJ1-3; D remains ambiguous. CDR3 length: 12 amino acids. V was shortened by 7 bases and J by 0 bases, with 5 bases between the two germline ends. CDR1 and CDR2 from the germline V gene are SGDLS and YYNGEE. The CDR3 nucleotides read TGTGCCAGCTCCTACTCTGGAAACACCATATATTTT. Protein sequence: CASSYSGNTIYF.

At least ten counts were recorded for this clonotype. The chain carries TRBV9 and TRBJ2-7; D perhaps matches TRBD1 (6 bases). Trimming removed 2 bases from V and 2 bases from J, with 11 bases in between. CDR1 SGDLS and CDR2 YYNGEE come from the germline V gene. This CDR3 has 14 amino acids. CDR3 loop: CASSVDQGTYEQYF. In DNA, the CDR3 is TGTGCCAGCAGCGTTGATCAGGGGACCTACGAGCAGTACTTC.

This clonotype was counted ten times or more. The CDR3 sequence: CASSALEGPTTYNEQFF. The CDR3 bases are TGTGCCAGCAGCGCCTTGGAGGGACCCACAACTTACAATGAGCAGTTCTTC. This chain uses TRBV9 with TRBJ2-1; possibly TRBD2 for D (6 bases). V lost 3 bases to trimming and J lost 4 bases, with 20 bases between them. This CDR3 spans 17 amino acids. Germline assignment: CDR1 SGDLS and CDR2 YYNGEE.

This clonotype was picked up many times. The gene calls are TRBV9 and TRBJ2-7; D is undetermined. The CDR3 has 13 residues. Germline loops: CDR1 SGDLS, CDR2 YYNGEE. Trimming removed 3 bases at V and 5 bases at J, with 12 bases between. The DNA for the CDR3 is TGTGCCAGCAGCGGAGGACCGCTTAACGAGCAGTACTTC. This gives the protein CASSGGPLNEQYF.

This clonotype was counted many times. The chain joins TRBV9 to TRBJ2-7; 7 bases agree with TRBD2. V was clipped by 0 bases and J by 7 bases; unmatched bases: 16. Germline loops: CDR1 SGDLS, CDR2 YYNGEE. The CDR3 extends over 17 amino acids. CDR3 nucleotide sequence: TGTGCCAGCAGCGTAGCTCCCAGGGTGGGAGGCGGGGGAGAGCAGTACTTC. It encodes CASSVAPRVGGGGEQYF.

This clonotype was seen many times. The V gene is TRBV9, the J gene TRBJ2-1; D uncertain. CDR1 and CDR2 (germline): SGDLS, YYNGEE. The CDR3 has 11 residues. V was cut by 0 bases and J by 8 bases, with 3 bases left in between. CDR3 sequence reads: CASSVEYEQFF. As DNA, the CDR3 is TGTGCCAGCAGCGTAGAATATGAGCAGTTCTTC.

By share, this clonotype ranks as medium-sized. DNA of the CDR3: TGTGCCAGCAGCGTAGATATGACAGGAGAAGAGACCCAGTACTTC. This gives the protein CASSVDMTGEETQYF. J is TRBJ2-5 and V is TRBV9, with a possible D match to TRBD1 (6 bases). Trimming pared 0 bases from V and 3 bases from J, leaving 12 bases between. The CDR3 is made up of 15 amino acids. Germline V CDR1 and CDR2: SGDLS, YYNGEE.

About this clonotype: Relative to the germline gene, one junction end is altered; a read error may explain this. CDR3 in amino acids: CCARNPSGRENTEAFF. CDR3 DNA: TGCTGTGCTAGAAACCCCAGCGGACGGGAGAACACTGAAGCTTTCTTT. The chain uses TRBV20-1 and TRBJ1-1; no firm D call. Looked up from germline, CDR1 is DFQATT and CDR2 is SNEGSKA (reference sequence). The CDR3 covers 16 residues.

This clonotype was recorded at least ten times. The J gene is TRBJ2-5, the V gene TRBV9, with 11 bases lining up with TRBD1. V dropped 4 bases and J dropped 4; count of bases not matched to a gene: 12. This CDR3 comprises 17 residues. CDR1 is SGDLS and CDR2 is YYNGEE in the germline V gene. CDR3: CASSSPSSDRGRETQYF. The CDR3 bases are TGTGCCAGCAGCTCTCCGAGCTCGGACAGGGGGCGAGAGACCCAGTACTTC.